The 18 T cell receptor beta chains below come from one sample, sequenced in a study of Graves' ophthalmopathy and Graves' hyperthyroidism (dated by TCRdb to the late 2010s). The sequencer listed for this sample is Illumina HiSeq 2000. TCR beta CDR3 regions were amplified from RNA transcripts for repertoire sequencing. The first round of RT-PCR was done with HTBI primers and the Qiagen OneStep RT-PCR kit, and was followed by a second round of multiplex PCR, then size selection and purification. The raw public reads went through TCRdb reprocessing: fastp at Q25, MiXCR clone calling, in-frame beta chains kept. Every distinct CDR3 protein forms one entry, paired with its most common genes and DNA. In all, the sample holds roughly 500,000 distinct CDR3 sequences, and approximately 14% of those were seen once. Of the sample, 9.8% is held by the ten largest clones. Input material: blood. Receptor source: a woman in her thirties with Graves' ophthalmopathy. Donor details come from another sample of the same person, matched by shared clones.

This clonotype was seen ten or more times. This sequence joins TRBV12-3 or TRBV12-4 and TRBJ2-6; D not certain. This CDR3 is built from 17 residues. Trimming cost V 5 bases and J 0 bases, with 14 bases left between them. The CDR3 here is CASSPALPNSGANVLTF. CDR3 bases: TGTGCCAGCAGTCCAGCGCTCCCGAACTCTGGGGCCAACGTCCTGACTTTC.

This clonotype was seen at least ten times. The rearrangement links TRBV19 to TRBJ1-5; D call uncertain. V was trimmed by 4 bases and J by 10 bases, leaving 14 bases between them. CDR1 is LNHDA and CDR2 is SQIVND in the germline V gene (reference sequence). This CDR3 has 13 amino acids. CDR3 bases: TGTGCCAGTAGTACGCCTGGACTGGAACCCCAGCATTTT. Protein product: CASSTPGLEPQHF. The variable domain in full, completed from reference TRBV19 and TRBJ1-5, reads DGGITQSPKYLFRKEGQNVTLSCEQNLNHDAMYWYRQDPGQGLRLIYYSQIVNDFQKGDIAEGYSVSREKKESFPLTVTSAQKNPTAFYLCASSTPGLEPQHFGDGTRLSIL.

This clonotype was seen ten or more times. J is TRBJ2-7 and V is TRBV30; 7 nucleotides line up with TRBD1. Looked up from germline, CDR1 is GTSNPN and CDR2 is SVGIG (reference sequence). Trimming cost V 3 bases and J 6 bases; bases outside gene matches: 8. The CDR3 is 13 residues long. CDR3: CAWRGRGFVEQYF. The CDR3 DNA follows: TGTGCCTGGAGGGGCAGGGGGTTTGTCGAGCAGTACTTC.

Remarks on this clonotype: Just one base apart from a much larger clone, this may be a read error. The conserved phenylalanine or tryptophan normally closing the CDR3 is absent here, so this likely arose from a read error. V gene TRBV14 combines with J gene TRBJ1-6; the match to TRBD1 covers 7 bases. The CDR3 sequence is 16 residues long. Germline loops: CDR1 SGHDN, CDR2 FVKESK. Unmatched junction bases numbered 8, after V lost 1 base and J lost 8 bases. CDR3 DNA sequence: TGTGCCAGCAGCCAAGCAGGGGGGACAGTACATTCACCCCTCCACCTT. This translates into CASSQAGGTVHSPLHL.

This clonotype was counted many times. The chain is built from TRBV12-3 or TRBV12-4 and TRBJ2-7, with 8 bases identical to TRBD2. Trimming took 6 bases from V and 5 from J; bases not matched to a gene: 9. This CDR3 has 14 amino acids. The CDR3 spells CASSRSGGSDEQYF. In DNA, the CDR3 is TGTGCCAGCAGCCGGAGCGGGGGATCGGACGAGCAGTACTTC.

This clonotype was seen ten or more times. This clone may be a read error of a much larger clone one base away. The chain combines TRBV6-5 with TRBJ2-5; D ambiguous. There are 14 residues in the CDR3. Germline loops: CDR1 MNHEY, CDR2 SVGAGI. CDR3 in DNA: TGTGCCAGCAGTTACTCTGACTCGCAAGAGACCAAGTACTTC. Encoded protein: CASSYSDSQETKYF.

This clonotype was seen repeatedly, ten times or more. The chain has TRBV2 and TRBJ2-7; 10 bases match TRBD1. Germline assignment: CDR1 SNHLY and CDR2 FYNNEI. The length of the CDR3 is 14 residues. V trimming: 6 bases; J trimming: 2 bases; junction bases outside the gene matches: 4. The CDR3 is CASRSGTGAYEQYF. In DNA, the CDR3 is TGTGCCAGCAGGTCCGGGACAGGGGCCTACGAGCAGTACTTC.

In its sample, this clonotype was seen many times. The chain recombines TRBV7-2 with TRBJ1-2; D is unclear. V lost 5 bases, J lost 6 bases, and 19 bases lay in between. The CDR3 consists of 15 residues. From germline, CDR1 is SGHTA and CDR2 FQGNSA. The CDR3 DNA reads TGTGCCAGCAGCCAACCGACCGCCAGGCTGGATGGCTACACCTTC. This codes for CASSQPTARLDGYTF. The full variable domain, completed using reference TRBV7-2 and TRBJ1-2, is GAGVSQSPSNKVTEKGKDVELRCDPISGHTALYWYRQSLGQGLEFLIYFQGNSAPDKSGLPSDRFSAERTGGSVSTLTIQRTQQEDSAVYLCASSQPTARLDGYTFGSGTRLTVV.

There are many counts of this clonotype. The rearrangement uses TRBV2 and TRBJ2-5; D gene unclear. The germline V gene encodes CDR1 SNHLY and CDR2 FYNNEI. V gave up 2 bases and J gave up 5 bases, with 15 bases separating them. The CDR3 contains 15 residues. The CDR3 sequence: CASSEQGIRGETQYF. In DNA, the CDR3 is TGTGCCAGCAGTGAACAAGGGATCCGTGGGGAGACCCAGTACTTC.

This clonotype has at least ten counts. J is TRBJ1-1 and V is TRBV6-5, with a possible D match to TRBD1 (6 bases). Trimming stripped 5 bases from V and 4 bases from J, with 17 bases between. The germline CDR1 and CDR2 sequences are MNHEY and SVGAGI. CDR3 size: 15 residues. The CDR3 DNA follows: TGTGCCAGCAGTCTCAAACCCAGGGGAGGCACTGAAGCTTTCTTT. This translates into CASSLKPRGGTEAFF.

This clonotype was picked up many times. The genes are TRBV9 and TRBJ2-2; the D gene is possibly TRBD1 (6 bases). Germline V gene lookup returns CDR1 SGDLS and CDR2 YYNGEE. V was trimmed by 0 bases and J by 6 bases, leaving 6 bases between them. The CDR3 has 13 amino acids. CDR3 region: CASSVGGPGELFF. CDR3 nucleotide sequence: TGTGCCAGCAGCGTAGGGGGGCCCGGGGAGCTGTTTTTT.

This clonotype was observed many times. The V and J genes are TRBV12-5 and TRBJ2-5; perhaps TRBD2 as D (6 bases). Germline CDR1 is LGHNT and CDR2 is FRNRAP. CDR3 length: 16 residues. The V end lost 0 bases, the J end lost 5 bases, and 16 bases lay between the germline ends. The CDR3: CASGLVLGGAGETQYF. CDR3 bases: TGTGCTAGTGGTTTGGTACTGGGCGGGGCGGGTGAGACCCAGTACTTC.

This clonotype was picked up many times. The V and J genes are TRBV28 and TRBJ2-7, with 7 bases fitting TRBD1. Germline V gene lookup returns CDR1 MDHEN and CDR2 SYDVKM. The CDR3 is 11 residues long. The junction had 7 bases not matched to a gene; V was cut back by 7 bases and J by 10 bases. The CDR3 DNA sequence: TGTGCCAGCATCACAGGACAGGACCAGTACTTC. It specifies CASITGQDQYF.

Ten or more counts support this clonotype. The chain couples TRBV24-1 to TRBJ2-7; 10 bases are a match to TRBD1. The germline V gene encodes CDR1 KGHDR and CDR2 SFDVKD. V was clipped by 4 bases and J by 4 bases; unmatched bases: 6. CDR3 length: 15 residues. The CDR3 nucleotides are TGTGCCACCAGTGAGAGACAGGGGGCTATATACGAGCAGTACTTC. Translated, it gives CATSERQGAIYEQYF.

This chain connects TRBV2 to TRBJ2-7; 7 nucleotides line up with TRBD1. Trimming took 8 bases from V and 4 from J; bases not matched to a gene: 20. CDR1 is SNHLY and CDR2 is FYNNEI in the germline V gene. The CDR3 extends over 17 amino acids. CDR3 DNA: TGTGCCAGCGTCCCTGGACAGGTACAAAAACGGGGTTACGAGCAGTACTTC. This encodes CASVPGQVQKRGYEQYF.

This clonotype was observed a single time. V gene TRBV10-3 combines with J gene TRBJ2-2; 8 bases agree with TRBD1. CDR1 ENHRY and CDR2 SYGVKD come from the germline V gene. CDR3 length equals 16 residues. V trimming: 6 bases; J trimming: 3 bases; junction bases outside the gene matches: 9. The CDR3 nucleotides are TGTGCCATCAGACCCGACGACAGGGGCTACACCGGGGAGCTGTTTTTT. Translated, it gives CAIRPDDRGYTGELFF.

The chain employs TRBV6-2 or TRBV6-3 and TRBJ1-5; 7 bases line up with TRBD1. CDR3 size: 18 residues. Losses at the gene ends were 4 bases for V and 0 bases for J; bases not matched to a gene: 12. Germline assignment: CDR1 MNHEY and CDR2 SVGEGT. The CDR3 is CASSLFGTDNYSNQPQHF. CDR3 nucleotide sequence: TGTGCCAGCAGTTTGTTTGGGACAGATAATTATAGCAATCAGCCCCAGCATTTT.

The table lists this clonotype with many counts. The genes are TRBV6-5 and TRBJ1-5; TRBD1 matches 10 bases. This CDR3 is 16 amino acids long. The V gene end was trimmed by 4 bases and the J gene end by 6 bases; junction bases not matched to a gene: 9. The germline CDR1 and CDR2 sequences are MNHEY and SVGAGI. For the CDR3, the DNA is TGTGCCAGCAGTTCCCGGACAGGGGGATCCATTCAGCCCCAGCATTTT. It translates to CASSSRTGGSIQPQHF.